This T cell receptor beta chain originates from a study of OX40 agonist ivuxolimab in advanced cancers. Study details: Previous treatment with anti-PD-1, anti-PD-L1 or anti-CTLA-4 therapy was allowed; 40% had received some. Study-wide points: Compared with CD4+, CD8+ T cells on average had more expanded clones.

The V gene's germline CDR1 is SNHLY and CDR2 FYNNEI. CDR3 length: 15 amino acids. V dropped 5 bases and J dropped 5; count of bases not matched to a gene: 7. Produced via immunoSEQ multiplex PCR; TCRdb's table is partial and in-frame only. The table lists tens of thousands of clones, around four fifths of them singletons. Note on this clone: Its cognate antigen is unknown.

J is TRBJ2-7 and V is TRBV2; 12 bases match TRBD2. This receptor was taken from an adult with an advanced solid tumor such as melanoma, head and neck, liver or kidney cancer. The sequencing here drew on CD4+ or CD8+ T cells sorted from blood, taken in a trial of the OX40 agonist ivuxolimab. The CDR3 loop reads CASSQLAGGSDEQYF. Here the CDR3 DNA reads TGTGCCAGCAGTCAACTAGCGGGAGGCTCGGACGAGCAGTACTTC.